Detailed here is one T cell receptor (beta chain). Other DNA variants within this sample encode the same CDR3. This entry is derived from a study of blood T cell repertoires in COVID-19. Germline values: CDR1 KGHSH, CDR2 LQKENI. The CDR3 covers 14 residues. With 3 bases removed from V and 2 bases from J, the gap between germline ends came to 9 bases. Method: immunoSEQ multiplex PCR; TCRdb's copy keeps in-frame clones and lacks some. In the table there are around 250,000 clones, around four fifths of which are singletons. This receptor was taken from a man aged 25 to 40 who had recovered from COVID-19. This chain links TRBV18 with TRBJ2-3; possibly TRBD2 for D (5 bases). The sequenced material came from peripheral blood. In DNA, the CDR3 is TGTGCCAGCTCACCTAGGACTTTCACAGATACGCAGTATTTT. This codes for CASSPRTFTDTQYF.